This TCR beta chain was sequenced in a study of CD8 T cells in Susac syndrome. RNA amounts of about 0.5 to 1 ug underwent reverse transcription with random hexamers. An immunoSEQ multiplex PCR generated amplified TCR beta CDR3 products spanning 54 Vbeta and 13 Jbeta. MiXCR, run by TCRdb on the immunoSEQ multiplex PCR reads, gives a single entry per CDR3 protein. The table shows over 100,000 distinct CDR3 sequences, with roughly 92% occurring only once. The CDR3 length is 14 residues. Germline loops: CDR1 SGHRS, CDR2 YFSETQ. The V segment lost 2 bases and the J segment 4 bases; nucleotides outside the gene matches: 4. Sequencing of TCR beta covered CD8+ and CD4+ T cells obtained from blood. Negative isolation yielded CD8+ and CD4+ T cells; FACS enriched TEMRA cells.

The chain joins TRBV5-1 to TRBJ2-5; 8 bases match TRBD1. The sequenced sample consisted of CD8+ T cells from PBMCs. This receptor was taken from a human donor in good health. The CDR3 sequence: CASSFRGQGETQYF. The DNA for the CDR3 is TGCGCCAGCAGCTTCAGGGGGCAAGGAGAGACCCAGTACTTC.